This T cell receptor (beta chain) was sequenced for a study of blood T cell repertoires in COVID-19 (dated by TCRdb to the early 2020s). With regard to the full study: Samples from collaborators originated in the United States, Italy and Spain and spanned both the acute and convalescent phases of COVID-19. The material from the prospective study consisted of cDNA or gDNA derived from T cells, B-cell-depleted T cells, or PBMCs. Subjects who had been exposed to COVID-19, were actively infected with it, or had recovered from it provided the deeply sampled blood TCRbeta repertoires that made up the dataset. The repertoires were released in a freely available public database intended as a resource for research on the immune response to SARS-CoV-2. The samples were drawn from the first 160 participants of the ongoing ImmuneRACE study and from over 950 subjects provided by 6 global collaborators. Sample metadata almost always included a de-identified subject ID, COVID-19 status, age in years and sex. HLA class I and class II types, where available, came from metadata supplied by the sample provider rather than from assay-based typing. The research as a whole found: The quantity of clinical and demographic metadata differed by source and by participant and was supplied without curation.

Whole blood was collected in K2EDTA tubes by collaborating institutions according to the institutions' own protocols. For TCRbeta analysis, collaborator samples were shipped as frozen whole blood, as isolated PBMCs, or as DNA extracted from either sample type. About this clone: Its antigen is still unknown. The record has no base qualities; no much larger clone is one base away.

TCRbeta CDR3 regions were amplified from genomic DNA by means of the immunoSEQ Assay, a bias-controlled multiplex PCR. In the authors' own workflow: The number of nucleated cells in each sample was estimated from the amplification of reference gene primers within the assay. To quantify the absolute abundance of each unique TCRbeta CDR3 rearrangement, sequence reads were collapsed and filtered. Productive Simpson clonality was computed per sample as the square root of Simpson's diversity index over productive rearrangements. TCRdb carries this immuneACCESS record with in-frame sequences only. Its versions omit some clonotypes, under half of them owing to an unresolved V gene in the studies checked, with the rest unexplained. V and J calls and clone size are as listed in that table; D and trimming were resolved from the DNA. The sample table shows 35,000 to 55,000 clones, and over 70% are seen once. Jointly, the top ten make up 4.5% to 5% of the sample.

CDR3 length: 15 amino acids, cysteine to phenylalanine. Here the CDR3 DNA is all that survives: 45 bases in frame from base 1. Germline trimming amounts to 6 bases on V and 0 bases on J, with 7 as the count of junction bases outside the gene matches. CDR1 and CDR2, per the germline V gene, are MNHEY and SVGAGI. Sequencing was done on a sample of peripheral blood. Rearrangement joined TRBV6-5 to TRBJ1-2, and TRBD1 aligns with 7 junction nucleotides. The clonotype comes from a human donor in a cohort sampled during active COVID-19. CDR3 protein: CASRAGTATNYGYTF. At the DNA level, the sequence is TGTGCCAGCAGGGCCGGGACAGCTACTAACTATGGCTACACCTTC.